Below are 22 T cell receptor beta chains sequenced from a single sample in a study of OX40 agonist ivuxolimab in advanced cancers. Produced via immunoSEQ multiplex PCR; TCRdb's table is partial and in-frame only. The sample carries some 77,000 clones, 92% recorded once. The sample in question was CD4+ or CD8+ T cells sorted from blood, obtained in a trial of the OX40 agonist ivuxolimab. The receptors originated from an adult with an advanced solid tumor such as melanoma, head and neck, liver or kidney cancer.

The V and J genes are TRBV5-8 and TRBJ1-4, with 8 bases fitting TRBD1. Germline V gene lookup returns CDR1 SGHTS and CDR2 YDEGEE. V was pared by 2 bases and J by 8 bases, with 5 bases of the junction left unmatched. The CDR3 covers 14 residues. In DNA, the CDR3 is TGTGCCAGCAGCTTTGGACAGGGCTGGGAAAAACTGTTTTTT. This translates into CASSFGQGWEKLFF.

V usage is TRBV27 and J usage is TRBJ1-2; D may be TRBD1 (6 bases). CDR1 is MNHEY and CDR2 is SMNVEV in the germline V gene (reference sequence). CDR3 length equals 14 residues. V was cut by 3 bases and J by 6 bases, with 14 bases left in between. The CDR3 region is CASSFPGAGDGYTF. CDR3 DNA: TGTGCCAGCAGTTTCCCAGGGGCAGGGGATGGCTACACCTTC.

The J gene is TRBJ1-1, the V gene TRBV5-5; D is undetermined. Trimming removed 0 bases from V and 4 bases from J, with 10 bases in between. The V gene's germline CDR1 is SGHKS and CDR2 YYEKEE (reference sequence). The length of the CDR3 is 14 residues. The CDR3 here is CASSLEAASTEAFF. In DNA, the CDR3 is TGTGCCAGCAGCTTGGAAGCAGCTAGCACTGAAGCTTTCTTT.

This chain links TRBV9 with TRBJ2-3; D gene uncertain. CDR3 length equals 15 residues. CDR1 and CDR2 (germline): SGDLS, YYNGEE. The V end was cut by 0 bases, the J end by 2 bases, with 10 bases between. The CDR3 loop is CASSVEGRYTDTQYF. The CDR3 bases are TGTGCCAGCAGCGTAGAAGGACGTTACACAGATACGCAGTATTTT.

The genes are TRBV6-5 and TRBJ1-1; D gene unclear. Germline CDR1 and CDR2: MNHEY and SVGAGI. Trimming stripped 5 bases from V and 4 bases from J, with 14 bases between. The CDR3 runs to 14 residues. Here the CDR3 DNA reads TGTGCCAGCAGTCTCTCCGGAGGGTTCACTGAAGCTTTCTTT. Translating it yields CASSLSGGFTEAFF.

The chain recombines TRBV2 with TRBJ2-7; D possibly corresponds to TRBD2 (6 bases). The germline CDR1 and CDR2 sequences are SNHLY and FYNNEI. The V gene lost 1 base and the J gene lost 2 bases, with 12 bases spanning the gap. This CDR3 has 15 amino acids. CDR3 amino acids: CASSEVEGRTYEQYF. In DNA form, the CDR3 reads TGTGCCAGCAGTGAAGTGGAGGGGAGGACCTACGAGCAGTACTTC.

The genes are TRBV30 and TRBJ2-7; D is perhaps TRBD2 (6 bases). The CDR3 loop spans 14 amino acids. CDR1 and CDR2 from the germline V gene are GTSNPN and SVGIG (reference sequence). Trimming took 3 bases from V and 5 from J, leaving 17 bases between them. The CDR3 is CAWRVRGLGHEQYF. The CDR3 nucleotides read TGTGCCTGGAGGGTGCGGGGTCTCGGCCACGAGCAGTACTTC.

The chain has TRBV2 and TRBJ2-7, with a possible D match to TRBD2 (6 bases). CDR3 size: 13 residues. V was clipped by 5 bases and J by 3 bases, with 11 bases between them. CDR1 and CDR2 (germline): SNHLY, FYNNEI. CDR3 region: CASSSLASYEQYF. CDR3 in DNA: TGTGCCAGCAGTTCTCTAGCGAGCTACGAGCAGTACTTC.

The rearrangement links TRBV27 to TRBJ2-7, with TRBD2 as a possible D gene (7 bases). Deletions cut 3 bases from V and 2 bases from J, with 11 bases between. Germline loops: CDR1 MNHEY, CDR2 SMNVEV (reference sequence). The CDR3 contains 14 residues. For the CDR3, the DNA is TGTGCCAGCAGTTTGGGGGGGGCCCCCTACGAGCAGTACTTC. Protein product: CASSLGGAPYEQYF.

CDR3 nucleotides: TGTGCCAGCAGTTTTTCCAACACTGAAGCTTTCTTT. It yields the protein CASSFSNTEAFF. The V gene is TRBV28, the J gene TRBJ1-1; no reliable D call. The CDR3 consists of 12 residues. The V end was cut by 3 bases, the J end by 2 bases, with 4 bases between. The V gene's germline CDR1 is MDHEN and CDR2 SYDVKM.

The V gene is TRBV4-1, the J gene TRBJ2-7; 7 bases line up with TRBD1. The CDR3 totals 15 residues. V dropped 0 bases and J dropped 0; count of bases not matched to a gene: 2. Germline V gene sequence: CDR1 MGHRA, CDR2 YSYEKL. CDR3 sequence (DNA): TGCGCCAGCAGCCAAGAGGCAGGGGGCTCCTACGAGCAGTACTTC. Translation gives CASSQEAGGSYEQYF.

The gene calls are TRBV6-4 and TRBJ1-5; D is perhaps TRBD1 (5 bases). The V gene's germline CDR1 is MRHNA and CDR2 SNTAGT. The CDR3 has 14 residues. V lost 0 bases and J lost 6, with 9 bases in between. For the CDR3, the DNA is TGTGCCAGCAGTGACTCTGCAGGGACTCAGCCCCAGCATTTT. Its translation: CASSDSAGTQPQHF.

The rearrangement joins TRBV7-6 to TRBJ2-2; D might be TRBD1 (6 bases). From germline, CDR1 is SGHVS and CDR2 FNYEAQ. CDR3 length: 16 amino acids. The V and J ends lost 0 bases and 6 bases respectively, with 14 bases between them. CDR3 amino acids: CASSLASGDRPGELFF. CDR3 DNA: TGTGCCAGCAGCTTAGCATCAGGGGATAGGCCCGGGGAGCTGTTTTTT.

CDR3 sequence (DNA): TGTGCCAGCAGCTTTCCTACCCTAAGGGGGTCGGTGGTCGCCGGGGAGCTGTTTTTT. It specifies CASSFPTLRGSVVAGELFF. V is TRBV9 and J is TRBJ2-2; weak D call: TRBD1 (6 bases). This CDR3 is built from 19 residues. The V and J ends lost 4 bases and 6 bases respectively, with 28 bases between them. Germline V gene data show CDR1 as SGDLS and CDR2 as YYNGEE. Combining the CDR3 with reference TRBV9 and TRBJ2-2 gives the whole variable domain DSGVTQTPKHLITATGQRVTLRCSPRSGDLSVYWYQQSLDQGLQFLIQYYNGEERAKGNILERFSAQQFPDLHSELNLSSLELGDSALYFCASSFPTLRGSVVAGELFFGEGSRLTVL.

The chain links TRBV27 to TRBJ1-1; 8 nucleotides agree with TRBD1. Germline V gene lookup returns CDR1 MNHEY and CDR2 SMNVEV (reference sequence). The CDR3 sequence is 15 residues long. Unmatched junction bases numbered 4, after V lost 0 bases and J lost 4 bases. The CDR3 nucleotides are TGTGCCAGCAGTTTATCTAGCAGGGGGCCCACTGAAGCTTTCTTT. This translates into CASSLSSRGPTEAFF.

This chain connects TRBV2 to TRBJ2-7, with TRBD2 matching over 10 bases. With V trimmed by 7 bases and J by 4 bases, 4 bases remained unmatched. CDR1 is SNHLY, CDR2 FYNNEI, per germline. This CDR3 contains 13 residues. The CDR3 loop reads CASILAGVYEQYF. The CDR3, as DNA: TGTGCCAGCATCCTAGCGGGGGTGTACGAGCAGTACTTC.

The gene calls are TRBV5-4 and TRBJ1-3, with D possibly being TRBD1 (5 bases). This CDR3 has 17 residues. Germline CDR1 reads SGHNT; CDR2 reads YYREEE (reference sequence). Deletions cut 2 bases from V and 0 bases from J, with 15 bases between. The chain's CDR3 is CASSFPTDMSSGNTIYF. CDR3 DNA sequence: TGTGCCAGCAGCTTCCCGACAGATATGAGCTCTGGAAACACCATATATTTT.

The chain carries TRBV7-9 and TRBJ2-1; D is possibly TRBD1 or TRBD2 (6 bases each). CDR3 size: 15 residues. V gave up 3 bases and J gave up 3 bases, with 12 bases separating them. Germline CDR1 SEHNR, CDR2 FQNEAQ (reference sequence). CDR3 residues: CASSFTEGGYNEQFF. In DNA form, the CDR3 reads TGTGCCAGCAGCTTTACCGAGGGGGGCTACAATGAGCAGTTCTTC.

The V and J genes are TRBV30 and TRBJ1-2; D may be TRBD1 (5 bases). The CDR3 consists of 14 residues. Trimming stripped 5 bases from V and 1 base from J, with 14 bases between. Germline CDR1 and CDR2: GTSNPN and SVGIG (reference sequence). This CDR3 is CAWGLDSFNYGYTF. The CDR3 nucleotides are TGTGCCTGGGGCCTCGACAGCTTTAACTATGGCTACACCTTC.

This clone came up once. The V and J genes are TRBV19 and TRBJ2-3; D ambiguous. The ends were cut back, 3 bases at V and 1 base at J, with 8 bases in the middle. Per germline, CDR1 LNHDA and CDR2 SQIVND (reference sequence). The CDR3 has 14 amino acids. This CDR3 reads CASSIGQGTDTQYF. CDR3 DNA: TGTGCCAGTAGTATTGGGCAGGGCACAGATACGCAGTATTTT.

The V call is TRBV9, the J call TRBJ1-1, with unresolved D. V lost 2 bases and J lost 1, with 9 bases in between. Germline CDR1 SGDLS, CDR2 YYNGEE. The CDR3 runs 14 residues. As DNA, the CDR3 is TGTGCCAGCAGCGTTTCGGCAGCGAACACTGAAGCTTTCTTT. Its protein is CASSVSAANTEAFF.

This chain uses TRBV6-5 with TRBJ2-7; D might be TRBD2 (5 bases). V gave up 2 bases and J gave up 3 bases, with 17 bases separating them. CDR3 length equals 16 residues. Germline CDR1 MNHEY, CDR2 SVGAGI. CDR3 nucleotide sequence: TGTGCCAGCAGTTACGGACCTCGGGGTTTAGTCTACGAGCAGTACTTC. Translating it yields CASSYGPRGLVYEQYF.